This T cell receptor beta chain was captured by sequencing in a study of tumor and adjacent non-tumor tissue in lung cancer. Whole-study context: There were about twelve adenocarcinoma, a couple of squamous cell carcinoma and 1 small cell lung cancer cases. Findings and caveats of the study: Tumor TCR diversity, when higher, was linked to shorter survival. Tumor repertoires had a smaller top 100 clone share than normal lung.

Regarding this clonotype: Its antigen is unknown.

The template was RNA from unsorted bulk tissue. Newly diagnosed lung cancer patients had thoracic surgery in China, August–November 2014, without prior chemotherapy. Per germline, CDR1 SGHNT and CDR2 YYREEE (reference sequence). Between the trimmed V and J ends, which lost 1 base and 3 bases, there was a span of 10 bases. The CDR3 consists of 14 residues. A modified ARM-PCR protocol with three rounds of nested PCR amplified TCRbeta. TCRdb reprocessed the multiplex PCR reads via MiXCR and lists one record per CDR3 protein. This sample carries about 200,000 distinct CDR3 sequences, about 71% of them seen once, and the ten largest clones take less than 25%.

Sequenced input: lung tumor tissue. The clonotype originates from a man in his 60s with non-small cell lung cancer. The chain joins TRBV5-4 to TRBJ1-2; no firm D call. Here the CDR3 reads CASSLSWRDYGYTF. CDR3 bases: TGTGCCAGCAGCTTGAGTTGGAGGGACTATGGCTACACCTTC. Full variable domain (remainder filled in from reference TRBV5-4 and TRBJ1-2): ETGVTQSPTHLIKTRGQQVTLRCSSQSGHNTVSWYQQALGQGPQFIFQYYREEENGRGNFPPRFSGLQFPNYSSELNVNALELDDSALYLCASSLSWRDYGYTFGSGTRLTVV.